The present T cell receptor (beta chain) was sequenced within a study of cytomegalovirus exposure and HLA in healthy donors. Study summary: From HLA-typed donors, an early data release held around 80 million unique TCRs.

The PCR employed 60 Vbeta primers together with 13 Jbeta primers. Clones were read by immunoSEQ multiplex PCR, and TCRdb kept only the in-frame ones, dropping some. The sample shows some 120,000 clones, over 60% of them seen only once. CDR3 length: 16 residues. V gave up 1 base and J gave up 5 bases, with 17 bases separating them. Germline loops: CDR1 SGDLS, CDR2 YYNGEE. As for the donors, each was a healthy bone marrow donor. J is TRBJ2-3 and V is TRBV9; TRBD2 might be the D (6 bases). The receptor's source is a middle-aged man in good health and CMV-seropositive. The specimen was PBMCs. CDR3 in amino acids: CASSVKTGVLGDTQYF. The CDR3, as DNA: TGTGCCAGCAGCGTAAAAACGGGGGTCCTGGGAGATACGCAGTATTTT.